These 14 T cell receptor beta chains originate from one sample sequenced in a study of CD8+ T cells in alopecia areata (dated by TCRdb to the late 2010s). Receptors were amplified or captured by the immunoSEQ multiplex PCR assay. For TCR sequencing, RNA was extracted from every sample and reverse transcribed into cDNA to serve as template. TCRdb carries this immuneACCESS record with in-frame sequences only. Its versions omit some clonotypes, under half of them owing to an unresolved V gene in the studies checked, with the rest unexplained. The sample profile shows 120,000 or so clones; roughly 50% of them were found once. The ten largest clones capture roughly a tenth of the sample. Source material: NKG2D-low CD8+ T cells sorted from blood. Taken with the paper, the label for cell subset or site translates to: sorted CD8+ NKG2D-low blood T cells. The receptors were gathered from a human donor with alopecia areata.

The chain couples TRBV29-1 to TRBJ2-7; possibly TRBD1 or TRBD2 for D (5 bases each). The germline gives CDR1 SQVTM, CDR2 ANQGSEA. V was clipped by 1 base and J by 2 bases, with 9 bases between them. The CDR3 loop spans 13 amino acids. CDR3 coding DNA: TGCAGCGTTGAAGCAGGGACCCCCTACGAGCAGTACTTC. It is translated as CSVEAGTPYEQYF.

The chain is built from TRBV13 and TRBJ2-7, with 16 bases matching TRBD2. V gave up 5 bases and J gave up 3 bases; unmatched junction bases: 4. CDR1 PRHDT and CDR2 FYEKMQ come from the germline V gene (reference sequence). The CDR3 extends over 16 amino acids. The CDR3 DNA sequence: TGTGCCAGCAGCAAGGGACTAGCGGGGGGGAACTACGAGCAGTACTTC. Its translation: CASSKGLAGGNYEQYF.

J is TRBJ2-3 and V is TRBV29-1; 8 bases align to TRBD2. Germline trimming cut 1 base from V and 6 bases from J; bases unmatched to any gene: 9. The CDR3 covers 15 residues. Germline CDR1 SQVTM, CDR2 ANQGSEA. The CDR3 DNA reads TGCAGCGTTGAAGTCCTCACTAGCGGTGGGGATACGCAGTATTTT. This sequence encodes CSVEVLTSGGDTQYF.

This clone was counted a single time. The chain links TRBV27 to TRBJ2-4; D is perhaps TRBD1 or TRBD2 (6 bases each). CDR1 is MNHEY, CDR2 SMNVEV, per germline (reference sequence). Trimming removed 1 base from V and 13 bases from J, with 11 bases in between. This CDR3 has 12 amino acids. The CDR3 reads CASSLFGGFQYF. DNA for the CDR3: TGTGCCAGCAGTTTATTCGGGGGCTTCCAGTACTTC.

This clone has just a few counts. This chain joins TRBV6-5 and TRBJ1-1; D may be TRBD1 (5 bases). The germline gives CDR1 MNHEY, CDR2 SVGAGI. CDR3 length equals 15 residues. V was shortened by 4 bases and J by 3 bases, with 15 bases between the two germline ends. CDR3 protein: CASSFGTPGYTEAFF. The DNA for the CDR3 is TGTGCCAGCAGTTTCGGAACTCCAGGGTACACTGAAGCTTTCTTT.

The sample holds a few counts of this clone. The chain uses TRBV14 and TRBJ2-1; no clear D gene. Germline V gene sequence: CDR1 SGHDN, CDR2 FVKESK. Trimming stripped 4 bases from V and 3 bases from J, with 7 bases between. The CDR3 runs to 13 residues. The CDR3 DNA is TGTGCCAGCAGCCGGGCCCGCTACAATGAGCAGTTCTTC. Translation: CASSRARYNEQFF.

The CDR3 DNA reads TGTGCCAGCAGCGTCGTCACTAGCGATACGCAGTATTTT. Its translation is CASSVVTSDTQYF. This chain connects TRBV9 to TRBJ2-3, with D tentatively TRBD2 (6 bases). The CDR3 has 13 amino acids. Germline CDR1 and CDR2: SGDLS and YYNGEE. V was shortened by 2 bases and J by 6 bases, with 10 bases between the two germline ends.

The chain couples TRBV6-6 to TRBJ1-5, with 7 bases that match TRBD1. In germline, CDR1 is MNHNY, CDR2 SVGAGI (reference sequence). The CDR3 is 13 residues long. Germline trimming cut 5 bases from V and 7 bases from J; bases unmatched to any gene: 5. The CDR3: CASSMLGGQPQHF. In nucleotides, the CDR3 is TGTGCCAGCAGTATGTTAGGGGGCCAGCCCCAGCATTTT.

This clone was picked up a small number of times. The chain couples TRBV30 to TRBJ1-5, with D possibly matching TRBD1 (5 bases). V was cut by 6 bases and J by 2 bases, with 11 bases left in between. The CDR3 has 13 amino acids. Germline CDR1 reads GTSNPN; CDR2 reads SVGIG (reference sequence). The CDR3 DNA reads as TGTGCCTGCCAGGGTTTCGGCAATCAGCCCCAGCATTTT. This sequence encodes CACQGFGNQPQHF. The variable domain in full, completed from reference TRBV30 and TRBJ1-5, reads SQTIHQWPATLVQPVGSPLSLECTVEGTSNPNLYWYRQAAGRGLQLLFYSVGIGQISSEVPQNLSASRPQDRQFILSSKKLLLSDSGFYLCACQGFGNQPQHFGDGTRLSIL.

The chain employs TRBV30 and TRBJ2-2; D not certain. Per germline, CDR1 GTSNPN and CDR2 SVGIG (reference sequence). The CDR3 runs 15 residues. V lost 0 bases and J lost 3, with 11 bases in between. CDR3 protein: CAWSVGQRDTGELFF. The CDR3, as DNA: TGTGCCTGGAGTGTCGGGCAGAGAGACACCGGGGAGCTGTTTTTT.

V usage is TRBV2 and J usage is TRBJ2-1; 9 positions agree with TRBD1. V shed 7 bases and J 2 bases; nucleotides not matched to a gene: 9. The germline V gene has CDR1 SNHLY and CDR2 FYNNEI. The CDR3 consists of 16 residues. Here the CDR3 DNA reads TGTGCCAGCATCACCCGGGACAGGGTCCCCTACAATGAGCAGTTCTTC. It codes for CASITRDRVPYNEQFF.

This chain joins TRBV27 and TRBJ2-7; D is possibly TRBD2 (5 bases). Trimming shortened V by 6 bases and J by 6 bases, and 9 bases separated the two germline ends. The germline V gene encodes CDR1 MNHEY and CDR2 SMNVEV (reference sequence). This CDR3 has 11 residues. The CDR3: CASSGDGEQYF. DNA for the CDR3: TGTGCCAGCAGCGGGGATGGCGAGCAGTACTTC.

The chain uses TRBV29-1 and TRBJ2-7; D gene unclear. This CDR3 region has 12 residues. Trimming cost V 5 bases and J 3 bases, with 11 bases left between them. Germline V gives CDR1 SQVTM, CDR2 ANQGSEA. CDR3 in DNA: TGCAGCGTTCAGACACCGGGCTACGAGCAGTACTTC. It yields the protein CSVQTPGYEQYF.

This chain connects TRBV28 to TRBJ2-1; 12 bases match TRBD2. J was trimmed by 5 bases and V by 5 bases; bases with no gene match: 4. The CDR3 has 15 amino acids. In germline, CDR1 is MDHEN, CDR2 SYDVKM. CDR3 DNA: TGTGCCAGCAGTCCACTAGCGGGGGGACACAATGAGCAGTTCTTC. Translated, it gives CASSPLAGGHNEQFF.